These T cell receptor beta chains were read from a single sample in a study of blood T cell repertoires in COVID-19. Clones were read by immunoSEQ multiplex PCR, and TCRdb kept only the in-frame ones, dropping some. The sample includes 200,000 to 250,000 clones, approximately 84% of them seen just once. The sequenced material came from peripheral blood. The receptors come from a man aged 40-50 years with acute or convalescent COVID-19. Both conserved end residues are part of each CDR3. Each record gives: CDR3 protein, CDR3 DNA, clone size, J gene, V gene, D gene. The D gene is left open where the match is weak. Not all rows give a size; the values are once, few, many and, for expanded clones, a class.

CDR3aa: CASRYQQRTNEKLFF
CDR3nt: TGTGCCAGCAGGTACCAACAGAGAACTAATGAAAAACTGTTTTTT
abundance: .
j_gene: TRBJ1-4
v_gene: TRBV6-5
d_gene: .

CDR3aa: CASSQDRGSDPMGYTF
CDR3nt: TGTGCCAGCAGCCAAGATCGGGGGTCGGATCCGATGGGCTACACCTTC
abundance: .
j_gene: TRBJ1-2
v_gene: TRBV4-2
d_gene: .

CDR3aa: CASSPREKGNYGYTF
CDR3nt: TGTGCCAGCAGCCCTAGGGAGAAGGGAAACTATGGCTACACCTTC
abundance: .
j_gene: TRBJ1-2
v_gene: TRBV6-2/TRBV6-3
d_gene: .

CDR3aa: CASSRQGSNQPQHF
CDR3nt: TGTGCCAGCAGCCGACAGGGTAGCAATCAGCCCCAGCATTTT
abundance: .
j_gene: TRBJ1-5
v_gene: TRBV6-1
d_gene: TRBD1

CDR3aa: CATGGEANYGYTF
CDR3nt: TGTGCCACCGGGGGGGAAGCTAACTATGGCTACACCTTC
abundance: once
j_gene: TRBJ1-2
v_gene: TRBV4-2
d_gene: .

CDR3aa: CASNVGTGYSNQPQHF
CDR3nt: TGTGCCAGCAATGTCGGGACTGGCTATAGCAATCAGCCCCAGCATTTT
abundance: .
j_gene: TRBJ1-5
v_gene: TRBV6-6
d_gene: .

CDR3aa: CASSSEGGGGKTQYF
CDR3nt: TGTGCCAGCAGCTCCGAGGGGGGGGGCGGAAAGACCCAGTACTTC
abundance: .
j_gene: TRBJ2-5
v_gene: TRBV2
d_gene: .

CDR3aa: CASSLSGTVSYEQYF
CDR3nt: TGTGCCAGTAGCCTTTCCGGGACAGTTTCCTACGAGCAGTACTTC
abundance: .
j_gene: TRBJ2-7
v_gene: TRBV19
d_gene: TRBD1

CDR3aa: CASSLDRDPGLGDGYTF
CDR3nt: TGTGCCAGCAGCTTAGACAGGGACCCCGGGCTAGGGGATGGCTACACCTTC
abundance: .
j_gene: TRBJ1-2
v_gene: TRBV7-3
d_gene: TRBD1

CDR3aa: CASSRWDTGTGNYGYTF
CDR3nt: TGTGCCAGCTCACGCTGGGACACCGGGACAGGGAACTATGGCTACACCTTC
abundance: .
j_gene: TRBJ1-2
v_gene: TRBV18
d_gene: TRBD1

CDR3aa: CSVNRDNPYEQYF
CDR3nt: TGCAGCGTTAACCGGGACAATCCCTACGAGCAGTACTTC
abundance: few
j_gene: TRBJ2-7
v_gene: TRBV29-1
d_gene: .

CDR3aa: CASSLTSPGGYTF
CDR3nt: TGCGCCAGCAGCTTGACTTCCCCAGGTGGCTACACCTTC
abundance: .
j_gene: TRBJ1-2
v_gene: TRBV5-1
d_gene: .

CDR3aa: CASSSLTSLSTDTQYF
CDR3nt: TGTGCCAGCAGCTCACTGACTTCCTTAAGCACAGATACGCAGTATTTT
abundance: .
j_gene: TRBJ2-3
v_gene: TRBV7-9
d_gene: .

CDR3aa: CASSFERGGADTQYF
CDR3nt: TGTGCCAGCAGTTTCGAGCGGGGGGGCGCAGATACGCAGTATTTT
abundance: .
j_gene: TRBJ2-3
v_gene: TRBV28
d_gene: TRBD2

CDR3aa: CASSQRTGGEIYGYTF
CDR3nt: TGCGCCAGCAGCCAGAGGACTGGGGGCGAGATCTATGGCTACACCTTC
abundance: once
j_gene: TRBJ1-2
v_gene: TRBV5-1
d_gene: .

CDR3aa: CASSLEGQPNNSPLHF
CDR3nt: TGTGCCAGCAGCTTAGAAGGACAGCCAAATAATTCACCCCTCCACTTT
abundance: .
j_gene: TRBJ1-6
v_gene: TRBV5-6
d_gene: .

CDR3aa: CASSITGVETQYF
CDR3nt: TGTGCCAGTAGCATAACAGGGGTAGAGACCCAGTACTTC
abundance: .
j_gene: TRBJ2-5
v_gene: TRBV19
d_gene: TRBD1

CDR3aa: CASSPRWGQLNTEAFF
CDR3nt: TGTGCCAGTAGTCCACGGTGGGGGCAGCTGAACACTGAAGCTTTCTTT
abundance: few
j_gene: TRBJ1-1
v_gene: TRBV19
d_gene: .

CDR3aa: CASSPSGNYGYTF
CDR3nt: TGTGCCAGCTCACCATCCGGTAACTATGGCTACACCTTC
abundance: .
j_gene: TRBJ1-2
v_gene: TRBV18
d_gene: .

CDR3aa: CASTIGGAGTEAFF
CDR3nt: TGTGCCAGCACCATAGGGGGGGCAGGCACTGAAGCTTTCTTT
abundance: .
j_gene: TRBJ1-1
v_gene: TRBV27
d_gene: .

CDR3aa: CASSSGRGQRNTEAFF
CDR3nt: TGTGCCAGCAGCTCGGGTAGAGGACAAAGGAACACTGAAGCTTTCTTT
abundance: .
j_gene: TRBJ1-1
v_gene: TRBV5-6
d_gene: .

CDR3aa: CASSPVAVRGGGEQFF
CDR3nt: TGTGCCAGCTCACCGGTTGCGGTGCGGGGGGGCGGTGAGCAGTTCTTC
abundance: .
j_gene: TRBJ2-1
v_gene: TRBV18
d_gene: TRBD2

CDR3aa: CASSSFRDSRTNTDTQYF
CDR3nt: TGTGCCAGCAGCTCTTTCCGGGACAGCCGAACTAACACAGATACGCAGTATTTT
abundance: .
j_gene: TRBJ2-3
v_gene: TRBV7-9
d_gene: TRBD1